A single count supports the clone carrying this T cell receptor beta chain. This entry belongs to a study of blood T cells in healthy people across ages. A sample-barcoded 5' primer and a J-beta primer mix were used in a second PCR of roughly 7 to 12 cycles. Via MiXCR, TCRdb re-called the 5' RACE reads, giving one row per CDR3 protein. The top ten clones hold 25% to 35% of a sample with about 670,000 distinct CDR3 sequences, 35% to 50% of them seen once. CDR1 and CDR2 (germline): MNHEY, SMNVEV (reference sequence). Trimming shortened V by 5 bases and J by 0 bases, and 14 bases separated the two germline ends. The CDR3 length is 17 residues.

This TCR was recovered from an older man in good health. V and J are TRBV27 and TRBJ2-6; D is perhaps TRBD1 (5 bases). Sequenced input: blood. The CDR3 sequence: CASSPSRALSGANVLTF. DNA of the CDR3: TGTGCCAGCAGTCCCAGCAGGGCCCTCTCTGGGGCCAACGTCCTGACTTTC. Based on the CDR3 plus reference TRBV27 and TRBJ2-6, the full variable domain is EAQVTQNPRYLITVTGKKLTVTCSQNMNHEYMSWYRQDPGLGLRQIYYSMNVEVTDKGDVPEGYKVSRKEKRNFPLILESPSPNQTSLYFCASSPSRALSGANVLTFGAGSRLTVL.